The 28 T cell receptor beta chains reported below all come from one sample, sequenced in a study of blood T cells in healthy people across ages. A J-beta primer mix and a sample-barcoded 5' primer were used in a second PCR of about 6 to 12 cycles. A single record per CDR3 protein comes from TCRdb applying MiXCR to the 5' RACE reads. The sample gives 1 million or so distinct CDR3 sequences, 40% to 55% of which show up once; approximately 17% is in the top ten. Material for sequencing was blood. The receptors were sampled from a woman in her sixties in good health.

To note about this clonotype: A read error may account for a junction end that differs from germline. The V and J genes are TRBV20-1 and TRBJ2-7, with 10 bases aligning to TRBD2. The CDR3 runs 13 residues. Germline CDR1 DFQATT, CDR2 SNEGSKA (reference sequence). CDR3 sequence: CSATSGSRYGQYF. The CDR3 DNA follows: TGCAGTGCTACTAGCGGGAGCAGGTACGGGCAGTACTTC.

V and J are TRBV20-1 and TRBJ2-7, with 9 bases identical to TRBD1. V lost 3 bases, J lost 1 base, and 16 bases stayed unmatched. The CDR3 has 18 residues. Germline CDR1 reads DFQATT; CDR2 reads SNEGSKA (reference sequence). The CDR3 DNA sequence: TGCAGTGCTAGGAGTATCTATTCCGGGACAGGGCAGTCCTACGAGCAGTACTTC. It specifies CSARSIYSGTGQSYEQYF.

On this clonotype itself: A much larger clone sits a single nucleotide away, making a read error possible. This chain connects TRBV21-1 to TRBJ2-1. TRBV21-1 is shown as a pseudogene. The CDR3 runs 11 residues. CDR3 sequence reads: CASSNEETQFF. Written as DNA, the CDR3 is TGTGCCAGCAGCAACGAGGAGACCCAGTTCTTC.

This chain links TRBV14 with TRBJ1-4; 9 positions agree with TRBD1. This CDR3 is 15 amino acids long. Germline V lookup: CDR1 SGHDN, CDR2 FVKESK. V shed 2 bases, J shed 5 bases, and the junction held 3 bases outside the gene matches. DNA of the CDR3: TGTGCCAGCAGCCAATCGACAGGGGGAAATGAAAAACTGTTTTTT. Its protein product is CASSQSTGGNEKLFF.

This clonotype was seen a handful of times. The rearrangement uses TRBV20-1 and TRBJ1-4, with D perhaps matching TRBD1 (6 bases). Germline V gives CDR1 DFQATT, CDR2 SNEGSKA (reference sequence). The CDR3 contains 17 residues. The V end was cut by 0 bases, the J end by 3 bases, with 17 bases between. The CDR3 nucleotides read TGCAGTGCTAGAGATTTCCTTAGGGGGACGGCTAATGAAAAACTGTTTTTT. Translated: CSARDFLRGTANEKLFF.

This chain links TRBV5-5 with TRBJ1-5; a possible D gene is TRBD1 (5 bases). CDR1 SGHKS and CDR2 YYEKEE come from the germline V gene (reference sequence). CDR3 length equals 15 residues. The V gene lost 0 bases and the J gene lost 3 bases, with 10 bases spanning the gap. The CDR3 DNA is TGTGCCAGCAGCTTGGGCAGGGAATACAATCAGCCCCAGCATTTT. It specifies CASSLGREYNQPQHF. Full variable domain (missing parts from reference TRBV5-5 and TRBJ1-5): DAGVTQSPTHLIKTRGQQVTLRCSPISGHKSVSWYQQVLGQGPQFIFQYYEKEERGRGNFPDRFSARQFPNYSSELNVNALLLGDSALYLCASSLGREYNQPQHFGDGTRLSIL.

V gene TRBV27 combines with J gene TRBJ2-1, with 7 bases identical to TRBD1. This CDR3 has 16 amino acids. V was clipped by 2 bases and J by 7 bases; unmatched bases: 11. Germline V CDR1 and CDR2: MNHEY, SMNVEV (reference sequence). The CDR3 sequence: CASSLIEGAPKNEQFF. The CDR3 nucleotides read TGTGCCAGCAGTTTAATCGAGGGGGCTCCAAAAAATGAGCAGTTCTTC.

The rearrangement links TRBV7-6 to TRBJ2-6, with 7 bases aligning to TRBD1. V shed 5 bases and J 2 bases; nucleotides not matched to a gene: 6. Germline-derived CDR1 and CDR2 are SGHVS and FNYEAQ. CDR3 length equals 16 residues. CDR3 region: CASSPTGVTGANVLTF. CDR3 in DNA: TGTGCCAGCAGCCCCACAGGGGTAACTGGGGCCAACGTCCTGACTTTC.

The chain carries TRBV5-6 and TRBJ2-2; no clear D gene. Trimming cost V 4 bases and J 4 bases, with 8 bases left between them. CDR3 length equals 13 residues. CDR1 is SGHDT and CDR2 is YYEEEE in the germline V gene. CDR3 DNA: TGTGCCAGCAGCCCCGACACCACCGGGGAGCTGTTTTTT. Translating it yields CASSPDTTGELFF.

The rearrangement links TRBV10-3 to TRBJ2-1; 9 bases fit TRBD1. V was clipped by 4 bases and J by 8 bases; unmatched bases: 6. The germline gives CDR1 ENHRY, CDR2 SYGVKD. The CDR3 has 14 amino acids. CDR3 nucleotides: TGTGCCATCAGTGGGACAGGGGAGTTGGATGAGCAGTTCTTC. As protein: CAISGTGELDEQFF.

DNA for the CDR3: TGTGCCAGCAGTTATGGGACAGGGACCATCCTTACTAACTATGGCTACACCTTC. This sequence encodes CASSYGTGTILTNYGYTF. The V and J genes are TRBV6-5 and TRBJ1-2; 9 bases are shared with TRBD1. The CDR3 extends over 18 amino acids. Trimming took 3 bases from V and 0 from J; bases not matched to a gene: 11. Germline V lookup: CDR1 MNHEY, CDR2 SVGAGI.

In regard to this clonotype: The germline gene is not matched at one end of the junction; a read error may be the cause. This chain connects TRBV27 to TRBJ2-5; 9 bases are shared with TRBD1. CDR3 length equals 14 residues. Looked up from germline, CDR1 is MNHEY and CDR2 is SMNVEV (reference sequence). The CDR3: CVSSPRGQGETQYF. The DNA for the CDR3 is TGTGTCAGCAGCCCAAGGGGACAGGGAGAGACCCAGTACTTC.

V and J are TRBV2 and TRBJ2-1, with 9 positions matching TRBD1. J lost 6 bases, V lost 10 bases, and 10 bases had no gene match. This CDR3 is 14 amino acids long. Germline V gene data show CDR1 as SNHLY and CDR2 as FYNNEI. The CDR3 coding sequence is TGTGCCATCAGATCCCGGGACAGGGTCAATGAGCAGTTCTTC. This encodes CAIRSRDRVNEQFF. The full variable domain, completed using reference TRBV2 and TRBJ2-1, is EPEVTQTPSHQVTQMGQEVILRCVPISNHLYFYWYRQILGQKVEFLVSFYNNEISEKSEIFDDQFSVERPDGSNFTLKIRSTKLEDSAMYFCAIRSRDRVNEQFFGPGTRLTVL.

V gene TRBV29-1 combines with J gene TRBJ2-3; D unresolved. Germline V gives CDR1 SQVTM, CDR2 ANQGSEA. The CDR3 runs 12 residues. The V end was cut by 3 bases, the J end by 4 bases, with 8 bases between. The CDR3 spells CSVDAAPDTQYF. The CDR3 region has the DNA TGCAGCGTTGACGCAGCCCCAGATACGCAGTATTTT.

V usage is TRBV3-1 and J usage is TRBJ1-1; D is undetermined. CDR3 length: 15 amino acids. Germline CDR1 reads LGHDT; CDR2 reads YNNKEL (reference sequence). V shed 0 bases and J shed 8 bases, with 16 bases lying between them. CDR3 sequence reads: CASSQEFREEPEAFF. CDR3 DNA: TGTGCCAGCAGCCAAGAATTTCGGGAGGAGCCAGAAGCTTTCTTT.

The chain is built from TRBV13 and TRBJ2-7; 10 bases map to TRBD2. The CDR3 covers 15 residues. Per the germline V gene, CDR1 is PRHDT and CDR2 is FYEKMQ (reference sequence). After removal of 3 bases from V and 2 bases from J, the junction contained 4 bases not matched to a gene. CDR3 in amino acids: CASSFSGRTTYEQYF. CDR3 DNA sequence: TGTGCCAGCAGCTTTAGCGGGAGGACCACCTACGAGCAGTACTTC.

This clonotype was detected once. The genes are TRBV4-1 and TRBJ2-4; 9 nucleotides align to TRBD2. The J call may be wrong; the DNA end is better matched by TRBJ2-7. The CDR3 is 16 amino acids. CDR1 MGHRA and CDR2 YSYEKL come from the germline V gene. CDR3 amino acids: CASSQDDASGNYEQYF. The CDR3 nucleotides are TGCGCCAGCAGCCAAGATGATGCTAGCGGGAACTACGAGCAGTACTTC.

This chain uses TRBV4-1 with TRBJ2-1; the D gene is possibly TRBD2 (5 bases). The germline V gene has CDR1 MGHRA and CDR2 YSYEKL. With 0 bases removed from V and 2 bases from J, the gap between germline ends came to 14 bases. CDR3 length equals 17 residues. The CDR3 reads CASSQEAAVGPYNEQFF. The CDR3 DNA follows: TGCGCCAGCAGCCAAGAGGCAGCGGTAGGCCCCTACAATGAGCAGTTCTTC.

This clonotype was seen a single time. The chain is built from TRBV5-1 and TRBJ1-1, with a tentative D call TRBD1 (6 bases). The CDR3 is 14 amino acids. Trimming cost V 4 bases and J 2 bases, with 12 bases left between them. CDR1 and CDR2 from the germline V gene are SGHRS and YFSETQ. In DNA form, the CDR3 reads TGCGCCAGCAGCCGCCGGGGACAAAACACTGAAGCTTTCTTT. Its translation is CASSRRGQNTEAFF.

The chain recombines TRBV25-1 with TRBJ1-5; D not certain. The CDR3 extends over 18 amino acids. CDR1 is MGHDK, CDR2 SYGVNS, per germline. The ends were cut back, 7 bases at V and 0 bases at J, with 22 bases in the middle. The DNA for the CDR3 is TGTGCCAGCACTTTTCTTGACTCGAACGCAAATAGCAATCAGCCCCAGCATTTT. It translates to CASTFLDSNANSNQPQHF.

This clonotype was seen a few times. CDR3 amino acids: CASSEGQHYGYTF. In nucleotides, the CDR3 is TGTGCCAGCAGTGAGGGACAGCACTATGGCTACACCTTC. The chain has TRBV25-1 and TRBJ1-2; TRBD1 agrees at 7 bases. The V gene's germline CDR1 is MGHDK and CDR2 SYGVNS. With V trimmed by 3 bases and J by 3 bases, 1 base remained unmatched. The CDR3 sequence is 13 residues long.

The V gene is TRBV14, the J gene TRBJ2-3; 10 bases are a match to TRBD2. J lost 5 bases, V lost 2 bases, and 4 bases had no gene match. From germline, CDR1 is SGHDN and CDR2 FVKESK. The CDR3 spans 15 residues. The CDR3 sequence: CASSQLAGDGDTQYF. CDR3 coding DNA: TGTGCCAGCAGCCAACTAGCGGGAGACGGAGATACGCAGTATTTT.

This chain uses TRBV5-4 with TRBJ2-7, with 12 bases identical to TRBD2. Unmatched junction bases numbered 19, after V lost 2 bases and J lost 7 bases. The CDR3 spans 19 residues. The germline CDR1 and CDR2 sequences are SGHNT and YYREEE (reference sequence). CDR3 coding DNA: TGTGCCAGCAGCTTAGGTGCCGGGTTGCCACTAGCGGGAGGCAATGAGCAGTACTTC. It specifies CASSLGAGLPLAGGNEQYF.

This clonotype was seen a handful of times. The CDR3, as DNA: TGTGCCAGCAGCAGAGGCCCCCTCGGATCCCAAGAGACCCAGTACTTC. Translation gives CASSRGPLGSQETQYF. The rearrangement uses TRBV7-3 and TRBJ2-5; D gene ambiguous. Trimming cost V 5 bases and J 1 base, with 17 bases left between them. The CDR3 loop spans 16 amino acids. From germline, CDR1 is SGHTA and CDR2 FQGTGA.

The chain employs TRBV10-2 and TRBJ2-7; 7 bases agree with TRBD2. CDR3 length equals 13 residues. Germline CDR1 WSHSY, CDR2 SAAADI. The trim removed 10 bases at V and 2 bases at J, leaving 8 bases unmatched. CDR3: CAIMTGTTYEQYF. CDR3 DNA: TGCGCCATTATGACCGGGACTACCTACGAGCAGTACTTC.

V and J are TRBV6-5 and TRBJ2-7, with unresolved D. The CDR3 runs to 12 residues. V gave up 7 bases and J gave up 1 base, with 8 bases separating them. Per germline, CDR1 MNHEY and CDR2 SVGAGI. The CDR3 region has the DNA TGTGCCAGCAACGGGCCTTCCTACGAGCAGTACTTC. Protein product: CASNGPSYEQYF.

The J gene is TRBJ2-3, the V gene TRBV29-1; 9 bases line up with TRBD2. V lost 3 bases to trimming and J lost 3 bases; unmatched junction nucleotides: 13. The germline CDR1 and CDR2 sequences are SQVTM and ANQGSEA. The CDR3 consists of 17 residues. CDR3 DNA sequence: TGCAGCGTTGATTTCGGGGCACCGGGACTAGCAACAGATACGCAGTATTTT. Its translation: CSVDFGAPGLATDTQYF.

This clonotype was counted at least ten times. This chain uses TRBV25-1 with TRBJ2-2; tentatively, D is TRBD1 (6 bases). The germline gives CDR1 MGHDK, CDR2 SYGVNS. V was clipped by 7 bases and J by 1 base, with 7 bases between them. The CDR3 runs 13 residues. CDR3 region: CASKGGNTGELFF. CDR3 bases: TGTGCCAGCAAAGGGGGGAACACCGGGGAGCTGTTTTTT.